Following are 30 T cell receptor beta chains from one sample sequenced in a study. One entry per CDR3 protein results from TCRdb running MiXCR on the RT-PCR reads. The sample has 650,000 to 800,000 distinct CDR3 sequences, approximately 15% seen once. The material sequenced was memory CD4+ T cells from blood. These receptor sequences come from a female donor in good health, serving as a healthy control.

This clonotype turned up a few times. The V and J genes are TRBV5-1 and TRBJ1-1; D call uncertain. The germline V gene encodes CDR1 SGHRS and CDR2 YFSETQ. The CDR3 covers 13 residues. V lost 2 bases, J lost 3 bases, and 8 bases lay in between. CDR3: CASSFGDDTEAFF. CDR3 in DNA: TGCGCCAGCAGCTTCGGGGATGACACTGAAGCTTTCTTT.

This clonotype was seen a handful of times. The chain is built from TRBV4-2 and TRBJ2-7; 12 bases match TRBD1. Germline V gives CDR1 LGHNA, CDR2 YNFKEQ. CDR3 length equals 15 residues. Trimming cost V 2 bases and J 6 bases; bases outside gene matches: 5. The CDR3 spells CASSQSGQGASEQYF. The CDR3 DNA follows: TGTGCCAGCAGCCAATCGGGACAGGGGGCCTCCGAGCAGTACTTC.

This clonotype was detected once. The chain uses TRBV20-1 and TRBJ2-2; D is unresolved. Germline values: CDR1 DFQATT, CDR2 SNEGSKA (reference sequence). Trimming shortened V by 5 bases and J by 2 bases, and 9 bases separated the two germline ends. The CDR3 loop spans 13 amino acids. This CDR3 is CSAPDHNTGELFF. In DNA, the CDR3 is TGCAGTGCTCCGGACCATAACACCGGGGAGCTGTTTTTT.

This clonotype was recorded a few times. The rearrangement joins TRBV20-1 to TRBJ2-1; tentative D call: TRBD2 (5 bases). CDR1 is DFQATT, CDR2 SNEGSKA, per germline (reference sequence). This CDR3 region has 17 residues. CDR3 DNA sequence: TGCAGGGGAACCCCGTCCTTAGCGCCCGAGGCCTACAATGAGCAGTTCTTC. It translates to CRGTPSLAPEAYNEQFF.

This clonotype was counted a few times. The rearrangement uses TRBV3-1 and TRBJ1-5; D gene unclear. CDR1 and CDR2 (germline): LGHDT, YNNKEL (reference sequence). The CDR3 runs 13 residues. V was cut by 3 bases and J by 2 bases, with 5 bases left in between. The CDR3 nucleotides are TGTGCCAGCAGCCACGGTCGCAATCAGCCCCAGCATTTT. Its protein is CASSHGRNQPQHF.

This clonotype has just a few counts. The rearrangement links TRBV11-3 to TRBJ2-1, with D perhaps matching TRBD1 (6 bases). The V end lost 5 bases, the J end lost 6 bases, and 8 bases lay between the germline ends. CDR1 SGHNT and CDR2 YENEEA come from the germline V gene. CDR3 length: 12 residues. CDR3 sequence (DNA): TGTGCCAGCAGCCCGGACAGCAATGAGCAGTTCTTC. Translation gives CASSPDSNEQFF.

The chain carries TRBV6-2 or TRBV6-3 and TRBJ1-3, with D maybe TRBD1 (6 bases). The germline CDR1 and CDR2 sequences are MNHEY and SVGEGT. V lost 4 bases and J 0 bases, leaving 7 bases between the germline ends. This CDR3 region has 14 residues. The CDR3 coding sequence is TGTGCCAGCAGTTGGGACAACTCTGGAAACACCATATATTTT. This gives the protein CASSWDNSGNTIYF.

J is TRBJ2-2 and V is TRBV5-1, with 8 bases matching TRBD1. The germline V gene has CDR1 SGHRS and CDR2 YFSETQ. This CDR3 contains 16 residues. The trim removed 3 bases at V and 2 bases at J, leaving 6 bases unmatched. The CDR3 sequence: CASSSDRELNTGELFF. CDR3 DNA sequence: TGCGCCAGCAGCTCGGACAGGGAACTTAACACCGGGGAGCTGTTTTTT.

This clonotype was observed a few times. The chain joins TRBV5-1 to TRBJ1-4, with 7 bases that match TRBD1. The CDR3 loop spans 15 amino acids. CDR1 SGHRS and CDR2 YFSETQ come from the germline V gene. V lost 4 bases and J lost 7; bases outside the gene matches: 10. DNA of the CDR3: TGCGCCAGCAGCCTCGATGACAGGGTCGTTGAAAAACTGTTTTTT. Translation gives CASSLDDRVVEKLFF.

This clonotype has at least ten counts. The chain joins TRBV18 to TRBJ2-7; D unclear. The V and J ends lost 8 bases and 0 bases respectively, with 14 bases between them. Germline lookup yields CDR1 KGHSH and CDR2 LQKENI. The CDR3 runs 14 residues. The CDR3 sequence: CASSPTGSSYEQYF. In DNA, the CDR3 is TGTGCCAGCAGCCCAACTGGAAGCTCCTACGAGCAGTACTTC.

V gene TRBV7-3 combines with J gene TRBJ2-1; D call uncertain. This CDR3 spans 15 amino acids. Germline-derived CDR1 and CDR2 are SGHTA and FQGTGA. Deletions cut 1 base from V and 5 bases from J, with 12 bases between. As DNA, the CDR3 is TGTGCCAGCAGCTTAATGGCCGGCGTGAACAATGAGCAGTTCTTC. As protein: CASSLMAGVNNEQFF.

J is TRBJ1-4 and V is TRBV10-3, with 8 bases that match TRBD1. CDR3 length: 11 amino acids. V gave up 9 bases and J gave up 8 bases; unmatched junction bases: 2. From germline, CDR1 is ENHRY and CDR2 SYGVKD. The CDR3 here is CAIRQGEKLFF. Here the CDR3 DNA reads TGTGCCATACGACAGGGGGAAAAACTGTTTTTT.

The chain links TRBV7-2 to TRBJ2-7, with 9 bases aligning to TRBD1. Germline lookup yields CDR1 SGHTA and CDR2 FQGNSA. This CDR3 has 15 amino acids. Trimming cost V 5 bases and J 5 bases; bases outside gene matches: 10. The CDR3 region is CASSRDRDRVDEQYF. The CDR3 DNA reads TGTGCCAGCAGCCGGGACCGGGACAGGGTTGACGAGCAGTACTTC.

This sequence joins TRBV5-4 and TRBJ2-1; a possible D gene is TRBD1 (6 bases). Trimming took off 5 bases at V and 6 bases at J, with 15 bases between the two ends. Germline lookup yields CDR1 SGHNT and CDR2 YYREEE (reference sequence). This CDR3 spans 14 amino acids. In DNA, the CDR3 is TGTGCCAGCAGGCCCGGGACACAGACCAATGAGCAGTTCTTC. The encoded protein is CASRPGTQTNEQFF. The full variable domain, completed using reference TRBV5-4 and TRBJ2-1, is ETGVTQSPTHLIKTRGQQVTLRCSSQSGHNTVSWYQQALGQGPQFIFQYYREEENGRGNFPPRFSGLQFPNYSSELNVNALELDDSALYLCASRPGTQTNEQFFGPGTRLTVL.

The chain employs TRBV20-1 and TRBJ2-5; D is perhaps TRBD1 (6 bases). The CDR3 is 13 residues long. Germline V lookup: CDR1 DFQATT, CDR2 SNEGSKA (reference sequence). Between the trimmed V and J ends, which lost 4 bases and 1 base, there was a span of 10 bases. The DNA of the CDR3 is TGCAGTGCTATTTCCAGGGGCCAAGAGACCCAGTACTTC. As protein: CSAISRGQETQYF.

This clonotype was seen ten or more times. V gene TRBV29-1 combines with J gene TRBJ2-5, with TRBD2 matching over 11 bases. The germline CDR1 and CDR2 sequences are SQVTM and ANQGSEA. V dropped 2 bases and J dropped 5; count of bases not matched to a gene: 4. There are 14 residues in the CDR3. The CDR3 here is CSVEIAGGRETQYF. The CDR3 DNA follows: TGCAGCGTTGAAATAGCGGGAGGGCGGGAGACCCAGTACTTC.

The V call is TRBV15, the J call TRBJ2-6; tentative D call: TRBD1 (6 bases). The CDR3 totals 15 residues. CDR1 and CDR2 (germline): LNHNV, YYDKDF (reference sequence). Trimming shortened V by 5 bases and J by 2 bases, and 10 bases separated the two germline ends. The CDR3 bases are TGTGCCACCAGCGGTAACAGGGCTGGGGCCAACGTCCTGACTTTC. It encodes CATSGNRAGANVLTF.

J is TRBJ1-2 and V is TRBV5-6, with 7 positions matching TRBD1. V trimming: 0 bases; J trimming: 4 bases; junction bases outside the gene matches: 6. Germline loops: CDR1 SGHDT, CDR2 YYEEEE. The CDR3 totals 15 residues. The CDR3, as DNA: TGTGCCAGCAGCTTGGGGTCCGCAGGGGGCTATGGCTACACCTTC. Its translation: CASSLGSAGGYGYTF.

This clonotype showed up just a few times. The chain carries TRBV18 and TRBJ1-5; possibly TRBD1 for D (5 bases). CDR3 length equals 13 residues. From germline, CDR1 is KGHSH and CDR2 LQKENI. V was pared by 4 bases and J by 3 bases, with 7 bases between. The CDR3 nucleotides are TGTGCCAGCTCACGGGGGAACAATCAGCCCCAGCATTTT. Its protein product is CASSRGNNQPQHF.

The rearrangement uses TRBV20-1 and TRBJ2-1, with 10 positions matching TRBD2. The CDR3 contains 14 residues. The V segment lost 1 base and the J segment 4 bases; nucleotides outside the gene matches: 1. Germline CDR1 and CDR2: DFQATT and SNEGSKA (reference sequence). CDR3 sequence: CSARALAGYNEQFF. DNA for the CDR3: TGCAGTGCTAGAGCACTAGCGGGGTACAATGAGCAGTTCTTC.

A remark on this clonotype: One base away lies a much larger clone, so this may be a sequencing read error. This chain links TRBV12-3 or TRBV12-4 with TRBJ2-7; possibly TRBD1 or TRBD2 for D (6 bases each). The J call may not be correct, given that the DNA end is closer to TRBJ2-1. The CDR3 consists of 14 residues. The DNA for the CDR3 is TGTGCCAGCAGTCCTCGGGGGCAGAGCTACGAGCAGTTCTTC. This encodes CASSPRGQSYEQFF.

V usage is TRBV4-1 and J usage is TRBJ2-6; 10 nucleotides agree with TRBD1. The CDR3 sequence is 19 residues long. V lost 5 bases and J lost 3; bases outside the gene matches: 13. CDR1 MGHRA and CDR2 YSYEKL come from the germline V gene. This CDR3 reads CASSSDPGDRGDGANVLTF. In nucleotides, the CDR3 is TGCGCCAGCAGCTCCGATCCAGGGGACAGGGGAGATGGGGCCAACGTCCTGACTTTC.

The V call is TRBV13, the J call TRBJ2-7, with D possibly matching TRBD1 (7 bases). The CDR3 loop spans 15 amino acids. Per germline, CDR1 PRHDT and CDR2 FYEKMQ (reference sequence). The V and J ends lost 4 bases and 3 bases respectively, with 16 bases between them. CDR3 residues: CASSWPGRGVYEQYF. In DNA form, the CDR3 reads TGTGCCAGCAGCTGGCCGGGCAGGGGGGTCTACGAGCAGTACTTC.

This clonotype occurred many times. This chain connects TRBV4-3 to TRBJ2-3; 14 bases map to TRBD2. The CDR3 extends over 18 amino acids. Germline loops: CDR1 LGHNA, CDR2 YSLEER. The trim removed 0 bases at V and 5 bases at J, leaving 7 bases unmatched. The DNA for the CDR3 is TGCGCCAGCAGCCAAGAGCGCGGACTAGCGGGGGGCCGAGATACGCAGTATTTT. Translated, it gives CASSQERGLAGGRDTQYF.

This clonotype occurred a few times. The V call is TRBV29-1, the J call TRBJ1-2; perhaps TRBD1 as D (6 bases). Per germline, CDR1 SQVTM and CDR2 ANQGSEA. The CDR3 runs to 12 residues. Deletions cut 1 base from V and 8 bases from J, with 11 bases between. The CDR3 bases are TGCAGCGTTGAAGGCCAGGGGAGGGGCTACACCTTC. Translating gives CSVEGQGRGYTF.

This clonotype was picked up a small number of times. The DNA for the CDR3 is TGTGCCAGCAGCGTAGCACAGTATAATTCACCCCTCCACTTT. Its protein is CASSVAQYNSPLHF. V and J are TRBV9 and TRBJ1-6, with unresolved D. CDR3 length: 14 residues. Per the germline V gene, CDR1 is SGDLS and CDR2 is YYNGEE. The V and J ends lost 0 bases and 4 bases respectively, with 5 bases between them.

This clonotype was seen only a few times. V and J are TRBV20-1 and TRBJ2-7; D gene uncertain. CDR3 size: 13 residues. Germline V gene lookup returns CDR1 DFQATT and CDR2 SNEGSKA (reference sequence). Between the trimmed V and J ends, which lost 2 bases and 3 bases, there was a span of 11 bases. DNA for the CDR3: TGCAGTGCTAGAAGGAGTTCGGGCTACGAGCAGTACTTC. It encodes CSARRSSGYEQYF.

The CDR3, as DNA: TGTGCCAGCTCCACCTTAGCGGAGCTTTCCGAGCAGTACTTC. Translating it yields CASSTLAELSEQYF. This chain connects TRBV7-9 to TRBJ2-7; TRBD2 might be the D (6 bases). Germline lookup yields CDR1 SEHNR and CDR2 FQNEAQ (reference sequence). CDR3 length: 14 amino acids. Trimming left V 8 bases short and J 6 bases short, with 20 bases between.

Here the CDR3 reads CSARAAQTGSYNEQFF. CDR3 bases: TGCAGTGCTAGAGCCGCCCAAACGGGCTCCTACAATGAGCAGTTCTTC. This chain links TRBV20-1 with TRBJ2-1; D unclear. CDR1 is DFQATT, CDR2 SNEGSKA, per germline (reference sequence). Trimming took off 1 base at V and 0 bases at J, with 13 bases between the two ends. The CDR3 loop spans 16 amino acids.

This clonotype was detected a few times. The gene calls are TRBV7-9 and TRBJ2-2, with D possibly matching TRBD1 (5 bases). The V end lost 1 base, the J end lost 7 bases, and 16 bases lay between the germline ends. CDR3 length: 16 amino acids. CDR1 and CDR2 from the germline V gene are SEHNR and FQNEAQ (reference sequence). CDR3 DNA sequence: TGTGCCAGCAGCTTAGGTGGACAAAGCAGTTACGGGGAGCTGTTTTTT. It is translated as CASSLGGQSSYGELFF.